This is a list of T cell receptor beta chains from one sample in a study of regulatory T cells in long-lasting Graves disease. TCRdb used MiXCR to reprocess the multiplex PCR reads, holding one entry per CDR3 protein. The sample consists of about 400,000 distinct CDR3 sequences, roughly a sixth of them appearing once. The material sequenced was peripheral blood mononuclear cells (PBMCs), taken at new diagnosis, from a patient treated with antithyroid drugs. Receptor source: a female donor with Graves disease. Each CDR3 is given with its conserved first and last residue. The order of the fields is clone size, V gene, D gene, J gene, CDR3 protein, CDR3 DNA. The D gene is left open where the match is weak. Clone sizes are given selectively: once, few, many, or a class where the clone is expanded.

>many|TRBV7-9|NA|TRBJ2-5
CASSLRPEGQYF
TGTGCCAGCAGCTTAAGACCCGAGGGCCAGTACTTC
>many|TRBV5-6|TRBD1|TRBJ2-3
CASSTGTAHPLRADTQYF
TGTGCCAGCAGTACCGGGACAGCCCACCCGTTGAGAGCAGATACGCAGTATTTT
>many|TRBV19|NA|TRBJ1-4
CASSAVQGLAGKLFF
TGTGCCAGTAGTGCGGTACAGGGTCTAGCTGGAAAACTGTTTTTT
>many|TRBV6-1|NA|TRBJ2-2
CASSEAFGSNTGELFF
TGTGCCAGCAGTGAAGCGTTTGGGTCGAACACCGGGGAGCTGTTTTTT
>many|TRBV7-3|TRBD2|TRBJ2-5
CASSSGTGLAGAETQYF
TGTGCCAGCAGCTCAGGAACGGGACTAGCGGGAGCAGAGACCCAGTACTTC
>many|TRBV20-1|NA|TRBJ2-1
CSARGLYNEQFF
TGCAGTGCAAGAGGGCTCTACAATGAGCAGTTCTTC
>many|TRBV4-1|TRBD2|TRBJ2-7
CASSRPWAGVSEQYF
TGCGCCAGCAGCCGCCCGTGGGCGGGAGTCTCCGAGCAGTACTTC
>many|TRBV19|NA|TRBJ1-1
CASKDRGTEAFF
TGTGCCAGTAAGGACCGTGGGACTGAAGCTTTCTTT
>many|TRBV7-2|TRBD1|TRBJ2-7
CASSARDRELTYEQYF
TGTGCCAGCAGCGCCCGCGACAGGGAGTTGACCTACGAGCAGTACTTC
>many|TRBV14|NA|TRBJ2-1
CASSQGDGYNEQFF
TGTGCCAGCAGCCAAGGGGACGGATACAATGAGCAGTTCTTC
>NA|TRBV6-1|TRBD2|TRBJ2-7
CASAVAGDSYEQYF
TGTGCCAGCGCTGTGGCGGGAGACTCCTACGAGCAGTACTTC
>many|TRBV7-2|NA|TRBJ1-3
CASSLLSSGNTIYF
TGTGCCAGCAGCTTATTGAGCTCTGGAAACACCATATATTTT
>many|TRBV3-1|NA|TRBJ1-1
CASSQGLGGEDTEAFF
TGTGCCAGCAGCCAAGGGTTGGGCGGGGAGGACACTGAAGCTTTCTTT
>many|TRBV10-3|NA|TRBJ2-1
CAISEGPLYNEQFF
TGTGCCATCAGTGAAGGGCCTCTTTACAATGAGCAGTTCTTC
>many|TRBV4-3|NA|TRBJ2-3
CASSQDGHPGDTQYF
TGCGCCAGCAGCCAAGACGGGCACCCGGGAGATACGCAGTATTTT
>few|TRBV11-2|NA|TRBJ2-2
CASSFGRELFF
TGTGCCAGCAGCTTCGGCCGGGAGCTGTTTTTT
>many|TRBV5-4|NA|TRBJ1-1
CASSPEGGRDTEAFF
TGCGCCAGCAGCCCAGAAGGGGGGAGGGACACTGAAGCTTTCTTT
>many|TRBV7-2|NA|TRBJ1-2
CASSPQGPYGYTF
TGTGCCAGCAGCCCCCAGGGGCCCTATGGCTACACCTTC
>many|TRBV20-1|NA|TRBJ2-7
CSAGPPPLYEQYF
TGCAGCGCGGGCCCCCCCCCTCTCTACGAGCAGTACTTC
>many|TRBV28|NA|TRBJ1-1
CASSSGLNCGAFF
TGTGCCAGCAGTTCGGGGCTTAATTGTGGGGCTTTCTTT
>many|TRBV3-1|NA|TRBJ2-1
CASSLVHNEQFF
TGTGCCAGCAGCCTTGTTCACAATGAGCAGTTCTTC
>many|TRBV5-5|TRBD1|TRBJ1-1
CASSIPDRGGTEAFF
TGTGCCAGCAGCATCCCGGACAGGGGAGGGACTGAAGCTTTCTTT
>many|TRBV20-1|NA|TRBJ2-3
CSASGGQGDTQYF
TGCAGTGCTAGTGGGGGGCAGGGAGATACGCAGTATTTT
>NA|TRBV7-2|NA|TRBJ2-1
CACSWDLNEQFF
TGTGCCTGCAGCTGGGATCTCAATGAGCAGTTCTTC
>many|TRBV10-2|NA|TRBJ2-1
CASSVDAAALSGEQFF
TGCGCCAGCAGTGTTGACGCGGCCGCTCTCTCGGGTGAGCAGTTCTTC
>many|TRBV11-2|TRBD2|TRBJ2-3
CASTGLATLDTQYF
TGTGCCAGTACAGGACTAGCTACTTTGGATACGCAGTATTTT
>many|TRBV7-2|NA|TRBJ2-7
CASSLLGGQGLATYEQYF
TGTGCCAGCAGCTTACTGGGGGGACAGGGACTAGCTACCTACGAGCAGTACTTC
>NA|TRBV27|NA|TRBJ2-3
CASSLSKSSDTQYF
TGTGCCAGCAGTTTATCGAAGTCTTCGGATACGCAGTATTTT
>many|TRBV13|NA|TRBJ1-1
CASSPIGLRETEAFF
TGTGCCAGCAGCCCTATCGGTCTCAGGGAGACTGAAGCTTTCTTT
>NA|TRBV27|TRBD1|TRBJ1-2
CASSLTGGQGDGYTF
TGTGCCAGCAGCCTTACAGGAGGACAGGGGGATGGCTACACCTTC
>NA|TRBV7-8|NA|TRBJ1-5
CASSLAGQQPQHF
TGTGCCAGCAGCTTAGCGGGGCAGCAGCCCCAGCATTTT
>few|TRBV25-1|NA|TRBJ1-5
CASSESGYYQPQHF
TGTGCCAGCAGTGAATCGGGGTACTATCAGCCCCAGCATTTT
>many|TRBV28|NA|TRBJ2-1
CACWAVYNEQFF
TGTGCCTGCTGGGCCGTCTACAATGAGCAATTCTTC
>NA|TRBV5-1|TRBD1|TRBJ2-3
CASRVEGQLIDTQYF
TGCGCCAGCAGGGTTGAGGGACAGCTGATAGATACGCAGTATTTT
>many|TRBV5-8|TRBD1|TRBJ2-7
CASSFTTGPLVEQYF
TGTGCCAGCAGCTTTACGACAGGGCCCCTCGTCGAGCAGTACTTC
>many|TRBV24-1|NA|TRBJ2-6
CATAGSGANVLTF
TGTGCCACCGCGGGGAGTGGGGCCAACGTCCTGACTTTC
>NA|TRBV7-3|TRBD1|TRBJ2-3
CASSLEGTAATQYF
TGTGCCAGCAGCTTAGAGGGGACAGCCGCCACGCAGTATTTT
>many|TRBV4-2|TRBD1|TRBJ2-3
CASSQESVWTGFTDTQYF
TGTGCCAGCAGCCAAGAGTCTGTCTGGACAGGTTTTACAGATACGCAGTATTTT
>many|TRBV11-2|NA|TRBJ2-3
CASSIRGTQYF
TGTGCCAGCAGCATCAGAGGTACGCAGTATTTT
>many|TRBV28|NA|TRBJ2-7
CASSFPVDYEQYF
TGTGCCAGCAGTTTCCCAGTTGACTACGAGCAGTACTTC
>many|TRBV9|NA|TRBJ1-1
CASSVQAENTEAFF
TGTGCCAGCAGCGTCCAGGCTGAGAACACTGAAGCTTTCTTT
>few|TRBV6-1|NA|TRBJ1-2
CASSEGKGYGYTF
TGTGCCAGCAGTGAAGGCAAGGGCTATGGCTACACCTTC
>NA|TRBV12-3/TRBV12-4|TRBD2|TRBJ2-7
CASPTGGPYEQYF
TGTGCCAGCCCGACGGGAGGCCCCTACGAGCAGTACTTC
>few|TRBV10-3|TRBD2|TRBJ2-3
CAIWVERGTSTDTQYF
TGTGCCATCTGGGTTGAGCGGGGGACTAGCACAGATACGCAGTATTTT
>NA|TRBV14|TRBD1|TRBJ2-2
CASSQAGTGSTGELFF
TGTGCCAGCAGCCAAGCTGGGACAGGGAGCACCGGGGAGCTGTTTTTT
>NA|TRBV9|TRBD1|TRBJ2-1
CASSVDGVTGGREQFF
TGTGCCAGCAGCGTAGATGGCGTGACAGGGGGCCGCGAGCAGTTCTTC
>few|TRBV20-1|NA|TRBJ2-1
CSAPSPGNEQFF
TGCAGTGCCCCATCCCCAGGCAATGAGCAGTTCTTC
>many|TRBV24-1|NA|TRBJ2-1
CATSEPGLIDEQFF
TGTGCCACCAGTGAACCCGGACTCATCGATGAGCAGTTCTTC
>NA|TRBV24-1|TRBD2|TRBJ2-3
CATSDGVSGRAEGTDTQYF
TGTGCCACCAGTGATGGAGTTAGCGGGAGGGCCGAGGGGACAGATACGCAGTATTTT
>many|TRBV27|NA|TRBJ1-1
CASSLGFRTEAFF
TGTGCCAGCAGCCTAGGGTTTCGGACTGAAGCTTTCTTT
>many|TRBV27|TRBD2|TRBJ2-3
CASGPGLAVTDTQYF
TGTGCCAGCGGACCGGGACTAGCGGTCACAGATACGCAGTATTTT
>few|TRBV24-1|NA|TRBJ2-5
CATSEAGIGRRLQETQYF
TGTGCCACCAGTGAAGCAGGAATAGGGCGGCGTCTACAAGAGACCCAGTACTTC
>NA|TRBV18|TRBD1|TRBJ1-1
CASSPLRGQNTEAFF
TGTGCCAGCTCACCTTTGAGGGGGCAGAACACTGAAGCTTTCTTT
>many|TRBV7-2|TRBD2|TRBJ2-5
CASSWRLAEGGETQYF
TGTGCCAGCAGCTGGCGACTAGCGGAGGGGGGGGAGACCCAGTACTTC
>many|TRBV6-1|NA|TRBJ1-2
CASSNTYYGYTF
TGTGCCAGCAGCAACACGTACTATGGCTACACCTTC
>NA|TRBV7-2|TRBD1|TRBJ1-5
CASGSGQGGNQPQHF
TGTGCCAGCGGATCGGGACAGGGAGGCAATCAGCCCCAGCATTTT
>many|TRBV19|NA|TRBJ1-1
CASRQVGLRVNTEAFF
TGTGCCAGTAGACAAGTCGGGCTCAGGGTGAACACTGAAGCTTTCTTT
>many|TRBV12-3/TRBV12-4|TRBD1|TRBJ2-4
CASSLSTGSEPYF
TGTGCCAGCAGTCTTTCGACAGGGTCAGAACCCTATTTC